The rows below give T cell receptor beta chains drawn from one sample of a study of tumor-infiltrating lymphocytes in primary liver carcinoma. TCRdb re-derived calls from the multiplex PCR reads in MiXCR, one entry per CDR3 protein. In the table there are approximately 79,000 distinct CDR3 sequences, nearly 70% of which are singletons. What was sequenced was liver tumor tissue from sampling region 4. The source of these receptors is a man aged 35 to 55 with primary liver carcinoma and hepatitis B virus infection. CDR3s include the opening cysteine and the closing phenylalanine or tryptophan. D genes are given only for firm matches. Part of the rows lack a size; the others show once, few, many or a class for expanded clones.

>TRBV29-1|TRBJ2-2|.|.
CSVGAFEELLF
TGCAGCGTTGGGGCATTTGAGGAGCTGCTTTTT
>TRBV28|TRBJ2-7|many|.
CASAPGAYEQYF
TGTGCCTCCGCCCCGGGGGCCTACGAGCAGTACTTC
>TRBV28|TRBJ1-5|few|TRBD1
CASSVGQGSDQPQHF
TGTGCCAGCAGTGTCGGACAGGGGAGCGATCAGCCCCAGCATTTT
>TRBV4-1|TRBJ1-1|.|TRBD1
CASCEPETGETEAFF
TGTGCCAGCTGCGAACCCGAGACAGGGGAAACTGAAGCTTTCTTT
>TRBV29-1|TRBJ2-1|.|.
CSGLPGHGVDEQLF
TGCAGCGGATTGCCGGGACACGGGGTGGATGAGCAATTATTC
>TRBV12-3/TRBV12-4|TRBJ1-1|many|.
CASSRGHRGEAFF
TGTGCCAGCAGCCGGGGCCACAGAGGTGAAGCTTTCTTT
>TRBV29-1|TRBJ2-3|.|.
CSISGRSVGDTQYF
TGCAGCATTTCGGGAAGGTCGGTGGGAGATACGCAGTATTTT
>TRBV11-2|TRBJ2-2|once|.
CANGGPGVLTNTGELFF
TGTGCCAACGGAGGGCCGGGAGTTCTTACGAACACCGGGGAGCTGTTTTTT
>TRBV4-1|TRBJ2-4|.|.
CASSQGGVEARLPSSRNIQYF
TGCGCCAGCAGCCAAGGCGGGGTAGAAGCGAGGCTCCCTAGCTCCAGAAACATTCAGTACTTC
>TRBV12-3/TRBV12-4|TRBJ1-2|.|.
CASNRGVNYGYTF
TGTGCCAGCAACCGGGGGGTTAACTATGGCTACACATTC
>TRBV7-9|TRBJ2-3|many|TRBD2
CASSLWTSGRVPDTQYF
TGTGCCAGCAGCCTGTGGACTAGCGGGAGGGTCCCAGATACGCAGTATTTT
>TRBV6-5|TRBJ2-1|.|.
CASRTTSNEQFF
TGTGCCAGCCGGACGACTTCGAATGAGCAGTTCTTC
>TRBV20-1|TRBJ2-1|.|TRBD2
CSATDTLLAAGGGGGEQFF
TGCAGTGCTACAGATACCCTACTTGCAGCGGGAGGGGGCGGGGGTGAGCAGTTCTTC
>TRBV11-2|TRBJ2-2|.|TRBD1
CASRRTGSPGKRFF
TGTGCCAGCCGGCGGACAGGGTCTCCCGGGAAGCGGTTTTTT
>TRBV11-2|TRBJ2-1|few|.
CASSPEYNERFF
TGTGCCAGCAGCCCAGAGTATAATGAGCGGTTCTTC
>TRBV11-2|TRBJ2-2|few|TRBD2
CTSSLVVLAGTGELFF
TGTACCAGCAGCTTGGTGGTGCTAGCGGGAACCGGGGAGCTGTTTTTT
>TRBV11-2|TRBJ2-1|.|TRBD2
CASRSPGLADANEQFF
TGTGCCAGCAGAAGTCCGGGACTAGCAGACGCCAATGAGCAATTCTTC
>TRBV6-6|TRBJ2-3|.|.
CASIPPSGDTQYF
TGTGCCAGCATTCCCCCCAGCGGCGATACGCAGTATTTT
>TRBV7-8|TRBJ2-5|many|TRBD1
CASSSPPPDRAVETQYF
TGTGCCAGCAGCTCCCCTCCACCGGACAGGGCGGTGGAGACCCAGTACTTC
>TRBV11-2|TRBJ2-3|.|TRBD1
CVSSLDLGTGASDAQYF
TGCGTCAGCAGCTTAGATCTTGGGACAGGGGCAAGCGATGCGCAGTATTTT
>TRBV4-1|TRBJ1-5|.|.
CASSRGRGNGQPQHF
TGCGCCAGCAGCCGAGGAAGAGGGAACGGCCAGCCCCAGCATTTT
>TRBV28|TRBJ2-7|many|.
CASSFQPGSYEQYF
TGTGCCAGCAGTTTTCAACCCGGGAGCTACGAGCAGTACTTC
>TRBV6-5|TRBJ2-1|.|.
CASSYGAGSYDEQFF
TGTGCCAGCAGTTATGGGGCAGGGTCCTACGATGAGCAGTTCTTC
>TRBV12-3/TRBV12-4|TRBJ2-7|.|.
CACFVGSGYEQYF
TGTGCCTGTTTCGTAGGGTCAGGGTACGAGCAGTACTTC
>TRBV6-1|TRBJ2-1|few|.
CANSDEGGGEQFF
TGTGCCAACAGTGATGAGGGGGGGGGCGAGCAGTTCTTC
>TRBV9|TRBJ2-1|.|.
CASSVVDDYNEQFF
TGTGCCAGCAGCGTAGTAGACGACTACAATGAGCAGTTCTTC
>TRBV9|TRBJ2-2|.|TRBD2
CASSVWAGGLNTGELFF
TGTGCCAGCAGCGTATGGGCGGGAGGGTTGAACACCGGGGAGCTGTTTTTT
>TRBV11-2|TRBJ2-1|.|.
CASSLAAGGNEQFF
TGTGCCAGCAGCCTCGCCGCAGGCGGTAATGAGCAGTTCTTC
>TRBV12-3/TRBV12-4|TRBJ1-1|many|TRBD1
CASSFRGEGNTEAFF
TGTGCCAGCAGTTTCAGGGGGGAGGGAAACACTGAAGCTTTCTTT
>TRBV6-5|TRBJ1-2|many|.
CASSYSRGDGYTF
TGTGCCAGCAGTTACTCAAGGGGGGATGGCTACACCTTC
>TRBV10-2|TRBJ2-7|.|.
CASIGPSQKSYNELYF
TGCGCCAGCATCGGGCCTAGTCAGAAATCCTACAATGAGCTGTACTTC
>TRBV4-1|TRBJ2-2|few|.
CAGSRWRGVNTGELFF
TGCGCCGGCAGCCGCTGGAGAGGGGTGAACACCGGGGAGCTGTTTTTT
>TRBV2|TRBJ1-2|.|TRBD1
CASRDDRANYGYTF
TGTGCCAGCAGGGACGACAGGGCTAACTATGGCTACACCTTC
>TRBV11-2|TRBJ2-3|.|TRBD2
CASSDGGSGRRTQHF
TGTGCCAGTAGCGACGGAGGTAGCGGGAGACGGACGCAACATTTT
>TRBV29-1|TRBJ2-7|many|.
CSVEDWQGNEQYF
TGCAGCGTTGAAGATTGGCAGGGGAACGAGCAGTACTTC
>TRBV11-1|TRBJ2-7|once|.
CASIFNFARTEQPYEQYF
TGTGCCAGCATCTTCAACTTTGCCCGGACAGAGCAACCATACGAGCAGTACTTC
>TRBV12-3/TRBV12-4|TRBJ2-2|.|TRBD2
CASAGGRFGGELPF
TGTGCCAGCGCAGGCGGGAGGTTCGGCGGGGAGCTGCCTTTT
>TRBV29-1|TRBJ2-5|.|TRBD1
CSVDGTGAQVTQYF
TGCAGCGTTGATGGGACAGGGGCCCAGGTGACTCAGTACTTC
>TRBV4-1|TRBJ2-1|.|.
CASSHPKDYDNEQFF
TGCGCTAGCAGCCATCCAAAGGACTATGACAATGAGCAGTTCTTC
>TRBV19|TRBJ2-3|.|TRBD1
CASSLYFPGTGDLDTQYF
TGTGCCAGTAGTCTCTACTTCCCCGGGACAGGGGACCTCGATACGCAGTATTTT
>TRBV6-1|TRBJ2-5|.|.
CASKTYQETQYF
TGTGCTAGCAAGACTTACCAAGAGACCCAGTACTTC
>TRBV7-2|TRBJ2-3|few|.
CASKRASTDTQYF
TGTGCCAGCAAGCGGGCCTCCACAGATACGCAGTATTTT
>TRBV11-2|TRBJ1-3|.|.
CDSARGAGNTIYF
TGTGACTCAGCCCGGGGAGCTGGGAACACCATATATTTT